The 21 T cell receptor beta chains below were found in one sample sequenced in a study of blood T cell repertoires in COVID-19. The method was immunoSEQ multiplex PCR; TCRdb's version includes in-frame clones alone and lacks a portion of them. Among around 46,000 clones listed, 86% were seen once. Sequences were obtained from PBMCs or T cells enriched from blood (not recorded which). These receptors were taken from a woman between 45 and 60 years old who had recovered from COVID-19.

The chain has TRBV6-2 or TRBV6-3 and TRBJ2-1; 10 bases agree with TRBD2. CDR3 length equals 15 residues. J lost 4 bases, V lost 6 bases, and 6 bases had no gene match. CDR1 is MNHEY, CDR2 SVGEGT, per germline. This CDR3 reads CASSQTSGRYNEQFF. CDR3 DNA: TGTGCCAGCAGCCAGACTAGCGGGCGATACAATGAGCAGTTCTTC.

The chain joins TRBV6-2 or TRBV6-3 to TRBJ1-2, with unresolved D. Germline V gene lookup returns CDR1 MNHEY and CDR2 SVGEGT. The CDR3 covers 15 residues. The ends were cut back, 5 bases at V and 0 bases at J, with 13 bases in the middle. The CDR3 bases are TGTGCCAGCAGTACGGGAGCAGCTCCTAACTATGGCTACACCTTC. Protein product: CASSTGAAPNYGYTF.

V and J are TRBV30 and TRBJ1-2, with D unresolved. The CDR3 spans 12 residues. Germline V gene data show CDR1 as GTSNPN and CDR2 as SVGIG (reference sequence). V was trimmed by 2 bases and J by 4 bases, leaving 8 bases between them. The CDR3 spells CAWSSGTYGYTF. The CDR3 coding sequence is TGTGCCTGGAGTAGCGGAACCTATGGCTACACCTTC.

The gene calls are TRBV10-3 and TRBJ2-3; 9 nucleotides match TRBD2. Germline V CDR1 and CDR2: ENHRY, SYGVKD. This CDR3 is 16 amino acids long. Unmatched junction bases numbered 13, after V lost 8 bases and J lost 4 bases. This chain's CDR3 is CAILVGLSGSADTQYF. CDR3 DNA: TGTGCCATCCTGGTCGGGCTTAGCGGGAGCGCAGATACGCAGTATTTT.

This sequence joins TRBV19 and TRBJ2-1, with unresolved D. This CDR3 region has 14 residues. CDR1 and CDR2 from the germline V gene are LNHDA and SQIVND (reference sequence). V was trimmed by 6 bases and J by 4 bases, leaving 13 bases between them. CDR3 sequence (DNA): TGTGCCAGTAGCTTAGCCTCACTGTACAATGAGCAGTTCTTC. Protein: CASSLASLYNEQFF.

The chain links TRBV4-3 to TRBJ2-2, with 12 bases matching TRBD2. The J segment lost 4 bases and the V segment lost 0 bases, leaving 9 bases of the junction unmatched. In germline, CDR1 is LGHNA, CDR2 YSLEER. The CDR3 is 19 amino acids. As DNA, the CDR3 is TGCGCCAGCAGCCAAGATCCCGTGACTAGCGGGAGTACCACCGGGGAGCTGTTTTTT. Encoded protein: CASSQDPVTSGSTTGELFF.

In its sample, this clone was seen once. V gene TRBV28 combines with J gene TRBJ1-3; D not certain. This CDR3 spans 15 amino acids. Between the trimmed V and J ends, which lost 4 bases and 0 bases, there was a span of 10 bases. From germline, CDR1 is MDHEN and CDR2 SYDVKM. CDR3 sequence: CASSSDIGSGNTIYF. As DNA, the CDR3 is TGTGCCAGCAGTTCAGACATAGGCTCTGGAAACACCATATATTTT. The complete variable domain, with remaining parts taken from reference TRBV28 and TRBJ1-3, reads DVKVTQSSRYLVKRTGEKVFLECVQDMDHENMFWYRQDPGLGLRLIYFSYDVKMKEKGDIPEGYSVSREKKERFSLILESASTNQTSMYLCASSSDIGSGNTIYFGEGSWLTVV.

The gene calls are TRBV28 and TRBJ2-1; 8 nucleotides line up with TRBD2. The CDR3 extends over 16 amino acids. The germline CDR1 and CDR2 sequences are MDHEN and SYDVKM. The J segment lost 2 bases and the V segment lost 7 bases, leaving 10 bases of the junction unmatched. Written as DNA, the CDR3 is TGTGCCAGCATCTCCTCGGGGGGGGGCACCTACAATGAGCAGTTCTTC. It translates to CASISSGGGTYNEQFF.

As DNA, the CDR3 is TGTGCCAGCAGTTTGGCCTGGGGACAGGGGAACACTGAAGCTTTCTTT. The encoded protein is CASSLAWGQGNTEAFF. The chain joins TRBV27 to TRBJ1-1; 9 nucleotides align to TRBD1. The germline CDR1 and CDR2 sequences are MNHEY and SMNVEV (reference sequence). This CDR3 is 16 amino acids long. With 3 bases clipped from V and 1 base from J, the junction kept 6 bases outside the gene matches.

CDR3 in amino acids: CASRPTQLGPQHF. In nucleotides, the CDR3 is TGTGCCAGCAGACCCACTCAACTAGGGCCCCAGCATTTT. The chain joins TRBV28 to TRBJ1-5; D uncertain. The CDR3 length is 13 residues. Trimming took 6 bases from V and 9 from J, leaving 15 bases between them. Germline CDR1 and CDR2: MDHEN and SYDVKM. Complete variable domain (other parts from reference TRBV28 and TRBJ1-5): DVKVTQSSRYLVKRTGEKVFLECVQDMDHENMFWYRQDPGLGLRLIYFSYDVKMKEKGDIPEGYSVSREKKERFSLILESASTNQTSMYLCASRPTQLGPQHFGDGTRLSIL.

V is TRBV28 and J is TRBJ1-1; D is possibly TRBD1 (5 bases). The CDR3 covers 14 residues. Germline CDR1 and CDR2: MDHEN and SYDVKM. Between the trimmed V and J ends, which lost 4 bases and 8 bases, there was a span of 17 bases. This CDR3 is CASSSPAGTVEAFF. In DNA form, the CDR3 reads TGTGCCAGCAGTTCCCCCGCAGGGACTGTAGAAGCTTTCTTT.

The chain joins TRBV7-6 to TRBJ2-2; perhaps TRBD1 as D (5 bases). The CDR3 extends over 16 amino acids. Germline V gene lookup returns CDR1 SGHVS and CDR2 FNYEAQ. Trimming pared 1 base from V and 3 bases from J, leaving 12 bases between. The CDR3 bases are TGTGCCAGCAGCTTAGAATCCCCGACAGACACCGGGGAGCTGTTTTTT. This translates into CASSLESPTDTGELFF.

V is TRBV3-1 (or the pseudogene TRBV3-2) and J is TRBJ2-1, with a weak D call TRBD1 (5 bases). The CDR3 loop spans 12 amino acids. Germline CDR1 LGHDT, CDR2 YNNKEL (reference sequence). Trimming left V 3 bases short and J 12 bases short, with 12 bases between. The CDR3 sequence: CASSHTGDGQFF. CDR3 DNA: TGTGCCAGCAGCCACACAGGCGATGGGCAGTTCTTC.

This chain joins TRBV5-1 and TRBJ2-7, with D maybe TRBD2 (5 bases). Germline assignment: CDR1 SGHRS and CDR2 YFSETQ. The ends were cut back, 0 bases at V and 4 bases at J, with 14 bases in the middle. The CDR3 contains 15 residues. CDR3 nucleotide sequence: TGCGCCAGCAGCTTGGATAGTCTAGCAATGTACGAGCAGTACTTC. Amino acid sequence: CASSLDSLAMYEQYF.

The chain employs TRBV9 and TRBJ2-7; the D gene is possibly TRBD1 (6 bases). The CDR3 sequence is 14 residues long. The germline CDR1 and CDR2 sequences are SGDLS and YYNGEE. V shed 4 bases and J shed 2 bases, with 13 bases lying between them. The CDR3 coding sequence is TGTGCCAGCAGCAAGGGGGTGGCAGCCTACGAGCAGTACTTC. Residues: CASSKGVAAYEQYF.

In this sample, this clone turned up once. This sequence joins TRBV19 and TRBJ1-2; the match to TRBD1 covers 8 bases. Per the germline V gene, CDR1 is LNHDA and CDR2 is SQIVND (reference sequence). V shed 3 bases and J 6 bases; nucleotides not matched to a gene: 9. The CDR3 runs to 15 residues. The CDR3 DNA is TGTGCCAGTAGTATTCAGGGGGCCGCTCGCAATGGCTACACCTTC. It encodes CASSIQGAARNGYTF.

The chain links TRBV4-2 to TRBJ1-4; TRBD1 matches 11 bases. This CDR3 comprises 18 residues. V shed 4 bases and J 0 bases; nucleotides not matched to a gene: 7. The germline V gene encodes CDR1 LGHNA and CDR2 YNFKEQ. CDR3 protein: CASSRTGQGASTNEKLFF. CDR3 DNA: TGTGCCAGCAGCCGAACCGGACAGGGGGCATCAACTAATGAAAAACTGTTTTTT.

V is TRBV7-9 and J is TRBJ2-4, with TRBD1 matching over 9 bases. V lost 5 bases and J lost 8; bases outside the gene matches: 7. The length of the CDR3 is 14 residues. Germline V gene lookup returns CDR1 SEHNR and CDR2 FQNEAQ (reference sequence). The CDR3 DNA reads as TGTGCCAGCAGCCCGACAGGGGGAGGGTACATTCAGTACTTC. Encoded protein: CASSPTGGGYIQYF.

The chain employs TRBV19 and TRBJ2-5, with 10 nucleotides matching TRBD2. Germline assignment: CDR1 LNHDA and CDR2 SQIVND (reference sequence). Trimming cost V 5 bases and J 5 bases; bases outside gene matches: 8. This CDR3 comprises 15 residues. Here the CDR3 DNA reads TGTGCCAGTAGTCCGATAGCGGGAGGTGGGGAGACCCAGTACTTC. Amino acid sequence: CASSPIAGGGETQYF.

This chain uses TRBV7-3 with TRBJ2-3; TRBD1 aligns across 7 bases. This CDR3 is built from 15 residues. The V and J ends lost 0 bases and 2 bases, in that order; junction bases with no gene match: 2. Per germline, CDR1 SGHTA and CDR2 FQGTGA. The CDR3 here is CASSLTGQATDTQYF. CDR3 DNA: TGTGCCAGCAGCTTAACTGGACAGGCCACAGATACGCAGTATTTT.

The chain uses TRBV3-1 (or the pseudogene TRBV3-2) and TRBJ2-1; 7 bases match TRBD2. Trimming cost V 0 bases and J 7 bases; bases outside gene matches: 15. This CDR3 has 18 residues. The germline V gene encodes CDR1 LGHDT and CDR2 YNNKEL (reference sequence). The CDR3 DNA follows: TGTGCCAGCAGCCAAGAAGGATGGGGTAGCGGGTCGTGGAATGAGCAGTTCTTC. Translation: CASSQEGWGSGSWNEQFF.